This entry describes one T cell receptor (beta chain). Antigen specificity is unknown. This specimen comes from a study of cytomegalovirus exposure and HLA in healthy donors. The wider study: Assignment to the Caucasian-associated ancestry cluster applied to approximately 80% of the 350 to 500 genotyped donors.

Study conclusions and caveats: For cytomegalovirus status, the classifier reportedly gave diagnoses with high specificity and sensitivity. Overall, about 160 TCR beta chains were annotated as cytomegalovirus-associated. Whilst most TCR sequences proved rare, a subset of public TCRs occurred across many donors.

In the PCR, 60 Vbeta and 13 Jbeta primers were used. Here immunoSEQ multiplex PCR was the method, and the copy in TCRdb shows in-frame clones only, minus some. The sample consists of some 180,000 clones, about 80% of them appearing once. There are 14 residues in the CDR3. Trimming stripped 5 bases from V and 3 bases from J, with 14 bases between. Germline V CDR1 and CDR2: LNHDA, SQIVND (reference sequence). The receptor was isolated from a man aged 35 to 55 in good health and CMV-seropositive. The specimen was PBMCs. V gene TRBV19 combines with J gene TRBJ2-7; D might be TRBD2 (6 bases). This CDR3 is CASSPTGELYEQYF. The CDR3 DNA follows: TGTGCCAGTAGTCCGACGGGGGAACTCTACGAGCAGTACTTC. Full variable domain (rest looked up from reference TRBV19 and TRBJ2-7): DGGITQSPKYLFRKEGQNVTLSCEQNLNHDAMYWYRQDPGQGLRLIYYSQIVNDFQKGDIAEGYSVSREKKESFPLTVTSAQKNPTAFYLCASSPTGELYEQYFGPGTRLTVT.